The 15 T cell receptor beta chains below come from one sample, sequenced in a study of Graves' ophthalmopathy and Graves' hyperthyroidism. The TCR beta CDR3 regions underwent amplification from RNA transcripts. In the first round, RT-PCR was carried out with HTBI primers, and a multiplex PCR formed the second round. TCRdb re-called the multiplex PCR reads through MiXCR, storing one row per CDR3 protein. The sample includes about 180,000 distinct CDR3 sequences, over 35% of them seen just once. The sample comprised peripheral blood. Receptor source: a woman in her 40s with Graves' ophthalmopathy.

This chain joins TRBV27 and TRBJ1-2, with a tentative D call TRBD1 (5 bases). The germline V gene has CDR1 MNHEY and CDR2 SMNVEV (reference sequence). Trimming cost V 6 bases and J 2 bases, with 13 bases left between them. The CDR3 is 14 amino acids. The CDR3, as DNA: TGTGCCAGCAGCCGGGACGGATTAAACTATGGCTACACCTTC. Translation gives CASSRDGLNYGYTF.

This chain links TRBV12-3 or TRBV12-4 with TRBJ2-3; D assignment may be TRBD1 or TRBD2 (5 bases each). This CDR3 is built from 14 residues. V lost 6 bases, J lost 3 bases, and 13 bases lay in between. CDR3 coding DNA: TGTGCCAGCAGATCGGGACGCGGGACAGATACGCAGTATTTT. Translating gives CASRSGRGTDTQYF.

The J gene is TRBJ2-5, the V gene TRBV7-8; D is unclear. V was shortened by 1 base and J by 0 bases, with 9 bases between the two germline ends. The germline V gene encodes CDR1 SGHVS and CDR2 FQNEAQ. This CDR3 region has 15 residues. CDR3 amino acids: CASSLETTNQETQYF. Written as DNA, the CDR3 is TGTGCCAGCAGCTTAGAAACTACGAACCAAGAGACCCAGTACTTC. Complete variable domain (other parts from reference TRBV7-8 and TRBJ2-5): GAGVSQSPRYKVAKRGQDVALRCDPISGHVSLFWYQQALGQGPEFLTYFQNEAQLDKSGLPSDRFFAERPEGSVSTLKIQRTQQEDSAVYLCASSLETTNQETQYFGPGTRLLVL.

CDR3 protein: CASSEEGTRTGNNSPLHF. DNA for the CDR3: TGTGCCAGCAGTGAAGAGGGGACTCGGACAGGGAATAATTCACCCCTCCACTTT. The chain joins TRBV6-1 to TRBJ1-6; 8 bases agree with TRBD1. CDR3 length: 18 residues. Germline V gene data show CDR1 as MNHNS and CDR2 as SASEGT. With V trimmed by 1 base and J by 5 bases, 10 bases remained unmatched.

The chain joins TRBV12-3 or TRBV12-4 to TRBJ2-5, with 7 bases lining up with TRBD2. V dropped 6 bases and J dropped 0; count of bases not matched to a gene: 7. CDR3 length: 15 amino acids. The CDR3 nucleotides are TGTGCCAGCAGCGACCTAGCGGCCAACCAAGAGACCCAGTACTTC. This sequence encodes CASSDLAANQETQYF.

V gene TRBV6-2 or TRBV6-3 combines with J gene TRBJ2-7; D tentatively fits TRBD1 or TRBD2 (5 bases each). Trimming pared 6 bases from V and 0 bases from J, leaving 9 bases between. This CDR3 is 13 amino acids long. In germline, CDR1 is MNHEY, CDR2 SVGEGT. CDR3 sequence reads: CASSDGASYEQYF. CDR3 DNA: TGTGCCAGCAGCGACGGGGCCTCCTACGAGCAGTACTTC.

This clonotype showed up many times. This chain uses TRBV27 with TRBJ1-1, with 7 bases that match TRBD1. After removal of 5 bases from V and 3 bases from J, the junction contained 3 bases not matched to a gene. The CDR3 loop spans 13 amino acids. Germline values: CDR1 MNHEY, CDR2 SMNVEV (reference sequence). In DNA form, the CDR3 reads TGTGCCAGCAGTCAACAGGGGTACACTGAAGCTTTCTTT. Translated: CASSQQGYTEAFF.

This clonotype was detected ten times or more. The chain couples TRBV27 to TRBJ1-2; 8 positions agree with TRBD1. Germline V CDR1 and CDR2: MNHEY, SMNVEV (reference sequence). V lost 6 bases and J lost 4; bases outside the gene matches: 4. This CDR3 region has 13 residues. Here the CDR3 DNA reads TGTGCCAGCAGCGGACAGGGTCTCTATGGCTACACCTTC. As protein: CASSGQGLYGYTF.

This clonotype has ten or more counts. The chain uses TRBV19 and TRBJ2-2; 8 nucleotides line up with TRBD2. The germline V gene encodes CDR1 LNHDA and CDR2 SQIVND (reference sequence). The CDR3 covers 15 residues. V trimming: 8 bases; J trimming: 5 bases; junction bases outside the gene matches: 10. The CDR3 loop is CASRGGGVWTGELFF. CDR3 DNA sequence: TGTGCCAGTCGGGGGGGGGGCGTGTGGACCGGGGAGCTGTTTTTT. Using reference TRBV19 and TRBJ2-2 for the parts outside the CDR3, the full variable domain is DGGITQSPKYLFRKEGQNVTLSCEQNLNHDAMYWYRQDPGQGLRLIYYSQIVNDFQKGDIAEGYSVSREKKESFPLTVTSAQKNPTAFYLCASRGGGVWTGELFFGEGSRLTVL.

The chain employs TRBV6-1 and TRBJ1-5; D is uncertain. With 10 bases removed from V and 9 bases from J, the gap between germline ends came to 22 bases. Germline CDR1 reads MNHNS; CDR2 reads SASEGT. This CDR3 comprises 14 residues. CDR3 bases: TGTGCCACCCTTTCGACGGACGGCGAACGGCCCCAGCATTTT. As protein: CATLSTDGERPQHF.

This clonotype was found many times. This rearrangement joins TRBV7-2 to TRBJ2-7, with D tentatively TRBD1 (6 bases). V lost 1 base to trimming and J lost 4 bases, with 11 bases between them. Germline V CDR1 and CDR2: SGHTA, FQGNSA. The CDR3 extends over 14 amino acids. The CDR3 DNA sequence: TGTGCCAGCAGCTTAGTCGGACAGCAGTACGAGCAGTACTTC. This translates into CASSLVGQQYEQYF.

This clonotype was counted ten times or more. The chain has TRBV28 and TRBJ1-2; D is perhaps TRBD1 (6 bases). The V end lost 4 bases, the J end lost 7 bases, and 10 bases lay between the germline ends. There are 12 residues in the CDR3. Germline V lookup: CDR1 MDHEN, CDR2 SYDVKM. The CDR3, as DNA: TGTGCCAGCAGTTGGGGGCTCGGTGGCTACACCTTC. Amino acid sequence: CASSWGLGGYTF.

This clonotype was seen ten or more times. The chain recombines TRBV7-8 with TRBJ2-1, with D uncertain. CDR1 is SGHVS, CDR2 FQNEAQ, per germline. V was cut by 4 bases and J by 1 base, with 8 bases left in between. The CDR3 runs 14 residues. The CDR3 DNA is TGTGCCAGCAGCTACTCAGAATCCTACAATGAGCAGTTCTTC. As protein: CASSYSESYNEQFF.

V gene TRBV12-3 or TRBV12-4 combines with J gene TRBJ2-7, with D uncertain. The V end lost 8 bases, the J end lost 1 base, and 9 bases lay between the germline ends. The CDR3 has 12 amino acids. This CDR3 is CASEWGSYEQYF. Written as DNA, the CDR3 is TGTGCCAGCGAGTGGGGTTCCTACGAGCAGTACTTC.

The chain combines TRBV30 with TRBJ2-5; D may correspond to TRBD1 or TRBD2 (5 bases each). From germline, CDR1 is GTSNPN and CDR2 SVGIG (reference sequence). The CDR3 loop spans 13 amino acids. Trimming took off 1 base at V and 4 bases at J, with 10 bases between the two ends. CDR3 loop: CAWSADGTETQYF. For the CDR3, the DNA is TGTGCCTGGAGTGCAGACGGGACAGAGACCCAGTACTTC.